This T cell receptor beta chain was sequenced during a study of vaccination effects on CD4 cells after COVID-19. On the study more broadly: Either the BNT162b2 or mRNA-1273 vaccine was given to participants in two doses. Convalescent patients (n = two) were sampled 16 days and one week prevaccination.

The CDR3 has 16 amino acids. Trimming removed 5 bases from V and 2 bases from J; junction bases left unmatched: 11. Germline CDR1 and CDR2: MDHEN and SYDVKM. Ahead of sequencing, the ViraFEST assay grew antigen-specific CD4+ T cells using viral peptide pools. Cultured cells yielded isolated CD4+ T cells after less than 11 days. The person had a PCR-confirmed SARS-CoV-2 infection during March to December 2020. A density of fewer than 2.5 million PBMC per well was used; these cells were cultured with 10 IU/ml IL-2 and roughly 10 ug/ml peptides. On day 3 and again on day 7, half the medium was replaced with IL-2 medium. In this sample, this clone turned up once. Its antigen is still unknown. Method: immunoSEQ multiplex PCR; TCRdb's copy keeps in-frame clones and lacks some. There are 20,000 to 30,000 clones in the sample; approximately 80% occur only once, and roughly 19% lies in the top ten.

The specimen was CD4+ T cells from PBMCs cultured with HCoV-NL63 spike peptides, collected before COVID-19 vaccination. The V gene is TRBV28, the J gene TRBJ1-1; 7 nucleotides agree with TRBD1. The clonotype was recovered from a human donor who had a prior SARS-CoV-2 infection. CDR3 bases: TGTGCCAGCAGTCCCCCCCTGACAGGGTATAACACTGAAGCTTTCTTT. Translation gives CASSPPLTGYNTEAFF.